This TCR beta chain was captured by sequencing in a study of shared clonotypes between healthy human individuals. Study information: Three plates each covered CD4 naive and memory; CD8 naive two, CD8 memory one. General study results and limits: Across a handful of donors, naive CD4 shared roughly 5%, naive CD8 under 4%, memory CD4 over 2%, memory CD8 0.35% to 0.5%.

Points on this clone: Its antigen remains unknown. Sequence at one end of the junction differs from germline and may be a read error.

The CDR3 runs 13 residues. The germline V gene encodes CDR1 LNHNV and CDR2 YYDKDF (reference sequence). Only in-frame clones appear in the TCRdb table, and some are missing; sequencing was by immunoSEQ multiplex PCR. Among about 610,000 clones listed, 90% to 97% were seen once. The naive CD8 fraction comprised CD45RO-negative cells positively selected for CCR7 and excluded terminally differentiated effector memory CD45RA+ cells. J is TRBJ1-2 and V is TRBV15, with D hard to call. The sample was naive CD8+ T cells sorted from blood. The source is a woman in her twenties or thirties in good health. In DNA, the CDR3 is TGTGCCACCAGCGGAGAGGGTTACTATGGCTACACCTTC. Residues: CATSGEGYYGYTF.